Below are 32 T cell receptor beta chains sequenced from a single sample in a study of vaccination and CD4 T cells after COVID-19. No antigen has been assigned to these receptors. Treatment in this sample: approximately 11-day PBMC culture with coronavirus spike peptide pools or control peptides (ViraFEST assay). Gathered ahead of the COVID-19 pandemic (2011-2018) were the CD4+ T cells of the unexposed donor. Cultured CD4+ T-cell DNA underwent Oncomine TCR Beta short-read sequencing. TCRdb redid the calling of the PCR reads with MiXCR, one entry per CDR3 protein. The repertoire holds some 8,100 distinct CDR3 sequences, with around 40% as singletons. Sequencing used CD4+ T cells from blood, cultured in vitro. Every receptor here comes from a human donor in good health.

The V and J genes are TRBV6-1 and TRBJ2-7; D is ambiguous. The V end lost 5 bases, the J end lost 3 bases, and 8 bases lay between the germline ends. Germline V gene sequence: CDR1 MNHNS, CDR2 SASEGT. This CDR3 region has 12 residues. CDR3 residues: CASSKSDYEQYF. DNA of the CDR3: TGTGCCAGCAGTAAATCAGACTACGAGCAGTACTTC.

Here the CDR3 DNA reads TGTGCCAGCAGCCAACCGTACAGGGGCCAAGAGACCCAGTACTTC. Protein sequence: CASSQPYRGQETQYF. The chain recombines TRBV7-6 with TRBJ2-5; 7 bases match TRBD1. CDR1 and CDR2 from the germline V gene are SGHVS and FNYEAQ. The CDR3 has 15 residues. Trimming took 5 bases from V and 1 from J; bases not matched to a gene: 7.

This clonotype was picked up one time. This sequence joins TRBV19 and TRBJ2-3; D is undetermined. V was pared by 6 bases and J by 1 base, with 11 bases between. This CDR3 has 14 amino acids. Germline V gene data show CDR1 as LNHDA and CDR2 as SQIVND (reference sequence). The CDR3, as DNA: TGTGCCAGTAGGCTAACTTCCGGCACAGATACGCAGTATTTT. Its protein product is CASRLTSGTDTQYF.

This clonotype was observed a handful of times. This rearrangement joins TRBV9 to TRBJ2-5; D uncertain. Looked up from germline, CDR1 is SGDLS and CDR2 is YYNGEE. Trimming removed 3 bases from V and 0 bases from J, with 9 bases in between. This CDR3 is 14 amino acids long. The CDR3 sequence: CASSAPGYQETQYF. CDR3 nucleotides: TGTGCCAGCAGCGCGCCGGGCTACCAAGAGACCCAGTACTTC.

V and J are TRBV6-1 and TRBJ1-3; no clear D. The CDR3 length is 13 residues. The ends were cut back, 2 bases at V and 8 bases at J, with 10 bases in the middle. Germline V CDR1 and CDR2: MNHNS, SASEGT. The CDR3 reads CASSERTDDTIYF. Written as DNA, the CDR3 is TGTGCCAGCAGTGAACGGACGGATGACACCATATATTTT.

This chain links TRBV6-1 with TRBJ2-5, with 9 bases matching TRBD1. V lost 4 bases and J lost 3; bases outside the gene matches: 3. The CDR3 loop spans 14 amino acids. CDR1 and CDR2 from the germline V gene are MNHNS and SASEGT. Here the CDR3 DNA reads TGTGCCAGCAGTGTATGGGACAGGGAAGAGACCCAGTACTTC. Encoded protein: CASSVWDREETQYF.

For the CDR3, the DNA is TGCAGTGCAGCCGTAGCGGGTGCTGGGGAGACCCAGTACTTC. Translated, it gives CSAAVAGAGETQYF. The rearrangement joins TRBV20-1 to TRBJ2-5; TRBD2 agrees at 7 bases. Looked up from germline, CDR1 is DFQATT and CDR2 is SNEGSKA (reference sequence). J gave up 5 bases and V 6 bases, and 12 bases lay outside the gene matches. The CDR3 is made up of 14 amino acids.

This clonotype is labeled as medium-sized. This rearrangement joins TRBV20-1 to TRBJ1-1; D not certain. With 6 bases removed from V and 4 bases from J, the gap between germline ends came to 15 bases. The CDR3 contains 13 residues. The V gene's germline CDR1 is DFQATT and CDR2 SNEGSKA (reference sequence). Written as DNA, the CDR3 is TGCAGTGCGCCGACGGAACGGGTCACTGAAGCTTTCTTT. Residues: CSAPTERVTEAFF.

About this clonotype itself: At one of its ends the junction is not consistent with the germline gene, which may arise from a read error. The CDR3 nucleotides read TGTGCCAGCACGACAGGAGCTAACTATGGCTGCACCTTC. The encoded protein is CASTTGANYGCTF. The chain combines TRBV6-1 with TRBJ1-2; tentative D call: TRBD1 (6 bases). The germline CDR1 and CDR2 sequences are MNHNS and SASEGT. The CDR3 runs 13 residues.

This sequence joins TRBV15 and TRBJ2-5; 10 nucleotides agree with TRBD1. Unmatched junction bases numbered 13, after V lost 1 base and J lost 5 bases. Germline lookup yields CDR1 LNHNV and CDR2 YYDKDF (reference sequence). The CDR3 sequence is 18 residues long. DNA for the CDR3: TGTGCCACCAGCAGAGGTCTTTCCGGGACAGGGGATCGGGAGACCCAGTACTTC. This sequence encodes CATSRGLSGTGDRETQYF.

The chain uses TRBV7-9 and TRBJ1-1; TRBD1 matches 10 bases. Per the germline V gene, CDR1 is SEHNR and CDR2 is FQNEAQ (reference sequence). Trimming at V came to 4 bases and at J to 4 bases, leaving 3 bases not matched to a gene. CDR3 size: 14 residues. This CDR3 reads CASSSRTGGTEAFF. The CDR3 region has the DNA TGTGCCAGCAGCTCCCGGACAGGGGGCACTGAAGCTTTCTTT.

The CDR3 protein is CASSYILNWIGEKAQYF. CDR3 nucleotide sequence: TGTGCCAGCAGCTATATCTTAAATTGGATTGGGGAGAAGGCGCAGTATTTT. This rearrangement joins TRBV27 to TRBJ2-3; D possibly corresponds to TRBD2 (5 bases). V was trimmed by 6 bases and J by 10 bases, leaving 29 bases between them. Germline V gives CDR1 MNHEY, CDR2 SMNVEV (reference sequence). The CDR3 spans 17 residues.

This clonotype was recorded a few times. V and J are TRBV2 and TRBJ2-2, with D maybe TRBD2 (6 bases). The CDR3 extends over 13 amino acids. V was pared by 3 bases and J by 5 bases, with 7 bases between. Germline V gene data show CDR1 as SNHLY and CDR2 as FYNNEI. The CDR3 coding sequence is TGTGCCAGCAGTGAGCGGGGAACCGGGGAGCTGTTTTTT. It translates to CASSERGTGELFF.

V is TRBV29-1 and J is TRBJ2-1; D possibly matches TRBD1 or TRBD2 (5 bases each). The length of the CDR3 is 11 residues. Trimming pared 7 bases from V and 7 bases from J, leaving 11 bases between. Germline V gene sequence: CDR1 SQVTM, CDR2 ANQGSEA. CDR3 in DNA: TGCAGCGGGGGGATAGCGAATGAGCAGTTCTTC. Translating gives CSGGIANEQFF.

V gene TRBV6-1 combines with J gene TRBJ2-7, with 10 bases lining up with TRBD1. Germline CDR1 and CDR2: MNHNS and SASEGT. The junction had 1 base not matched to a gene; V was cut back by 7 bases and J by 4 bases. This CDR3 has 12 residues. The CDR3 region is CASKDRGYEQYF. The CDR3 nucleotides are TGTGCCAGCAAGGACAGGGGGTACGAGCAGTACTTC.

The CDR3 DNA is TGTGCCAGCAGACCGGGACCTGGGGGTGGCTACACCTTC. Protein sequence: CASRPGPGGGYTF. The chain is built from TRBV7-9 and TRBJ1-2, with D tentatively TRBD1 (5 bases). The CDR3 has 13 residues. Trimming cost V 6 bases and J 7 bases, with 15 bases left between them. Germline lookup yields CDR1 SEHNR and CDR2 FQNEAQ (reference sequence).

V gene TRBV2 combines with J gene TRBJ1-2, with a weak D call TRBD1 (6 bases). The germline CDR1 and CDR2 sequences are SNHLY and FYNNEI. Trimming removed 3 bases from V and 5 bases from J, with 13 bases in between. CDR3 length equals 14 residues. The CDR3: CASSESQGPYGYTF. CDR3 in DNA: TGTGCCAGCAGTGAGTCCCAGGGGCCTTATGGCTACACCTTC. The complete variable domain, with remaining parts taken from reference TRBV2 and TRBJ1-2, reads EPEVTQTPSHQVTQMGQEVILRCVPISNHLYFYWYRQILGQKVEFLVSFYNNEISEKSEIFDDQFSVERPDGSNFTLKIRSTKLEDSAMYFCASSESQGPYGYTFGSGTRLTVV.

This clonotype was found a few times. The genes are TRBV6-1 and TRBJ1-1; D remains ambiguous. The CDR3 is 13 residues long. Per germline, CDR1 MNHNS and CDR2 SASEGT. V gave up 5 bases and J gave up 3 bases, with 10 bases separating them. The CDR3 is CASSPRAHTEAFF. For the CDR3, the DNA is TGTGCCAGCAGTCCGAGGGCGCACACTGAAGCTTTCTTT.

The J gene is TRBJ1-6, the V gene TRBV5-4; TRBD1 is a possible D gene (6 bases). CDR3 length: 14 amino acids. Germline CDR1 is SGHNT and CDR2 is YYREEE (reference sequence). V lost 4 bases and J 5 bases, leaving 10 bases between the germline ends. CDR3 coding DNA: TGTGCCAGCAGCCTTGACAGGAATAATTCACCCCTCCACTTT. This sequence encodes CASSLDRNNSPLHF.

This clonotype was observed a single time. The J gene is TRBJ1-2, the V gene TRBV9; D gene ambiguous. Germline-derived CDR1 and CDR2 are SGDLS and YYNGEE. The CDR3 runs to 14 residues. Trimming took 0 bases from V and 3 from J, leaving 9 bases between them. The CDR3 sequence is CASSVVGQDYGYTF. The CDR3 DNA is TGTGCCAGCAGCGTAGTTGGTCAGGACTATGGCTACACCTTC. Supplemented by reference TRBV9 and TRBJ1-2, the full variable domain reads DSGVTQTPKHLITATGQRVTLRCSPRSGDLSVYWYQQSLDQGLQFLIQYYNGEERAKGNILERFSAQQFPDLHSELNLSSLELGDSALYFCASSVVGQDYGYTFGSGTRLTVV.

This clonotype was detected once. The junction differs from germline at one of its ends, possibly a read error. V is TRBV7-9 and J is TRBJ2-5; D is perhaps TRBD2 (5 bases). Germline CDR1 reads SEHNR; CDR2 reads FQNEAQ (reference sequence). The CDR3 totals 12 residues. The CDR3 sequence: CASSTGQETQYF. In DNA, the CDR3 is TGCGCCAGCAGCACGGGGCAAGAGACCCAGTACTTC.

This clonotype was picked up a small number of times. The rearrangement links TRBV7-9 to TRBJ1-2, with D perhaps matching TRBD1 (5 bases). CDR3 length equals 16 residues. V lost 3 bases to trimming and J lost 4 bases, with 18 bases between them. Germline V gives CDR1 SEHNR, CDR2 FQNEAQ (reference sequence). In nucleotides, the CDR3 is TGTGCCAGCAGCTTCTCGTATGGGACTAGGGGCTATGGCTACACCTTC. Protein sequence: CASSFSYGTRGYGYTF.

The CDR3 coding sequence is TGCAGTGCTTGGACAGGGGGCGGTGAGCAGTACTTC. Protein sequence: CSAWTGGGEQYF. V gene TRBV20-1 combines with J gene TRBJ2-7, with 11 bases fitting TRBD1. Germline CDR1 DFQATT, CDR2 SNEGSKA (reference sequence). V lost 5 bases and J lost 7; bases outside the gene matches: 4. The CDR3 has 12 residues.

This clonotype showed up just a few times. This chain joins TRBV24-1 and TRBJ2-1; TRBD1 matches at 7 bases. This CDR3 has 13 amino acids. V was pared by 5 bases and J by 8 bases, with 5 bases of the junction left unmatched. CDR1 and CDR2 (germline): KGHDR, SFDVKD. The CDR3 loop is CATSGTGIDEQFF. CDR3 sequence (DNA): TGTGCCACCAGTGGGACAGGTATTGATGAGCAGTTCTTC.

DNA of the CDR3: TGTGCCAGCAGTGACTCTTCCAGCACCGGGGAGCTGTTTTTT. It yields the protein CASSDSSSTGELFF. The V gene is TRBV6-4, the J gene TRBJ2-2; D unclear. Germline V lookup: CDR1 MRHNA, CDR2 SNTAGT. This CDR3 is built from 14 residues. V lost 0 bases and J lost 4, with 6 bases in between.

This clonotype was observed a handful of times. V is TRBV6-5 and J is TRBJ1-1; 10 positions match TRBD1. This CDR3 has 14 amino acids. V was clipped by 4 bases and J by 11 bases; unmatched bases: 10. Germline V gene lookup returns CDR1 MNHEY and CDR2 SVGAGI. The CDR3 nucleotides read TGTGCCAGCAGTTGGGAGACAGGGGGCTCTGGGGCTTTCTTT. Residues: CASSWETGGSGAFF.

The J gene is TRBJ2-3, the V gene TRBV7-9, with 9 bases fitting TRBD1. V trimming: 5 bases; J trimming: 5 bases; junction bases outside the gene matches: 5. CDR1 SEHNR and CDR2 FQNEAQ come from the germline V gene (reference sequence). CDR3 length equals 14 residues. The CDR3 protein is CASSPDRGQDTQYF. In nucleotides, the CDR3 is TGTGCCAGCAGCCCGGACAGGGGACAAGATACGCAGTATTTT.

The chain couples TRBV27 to TRBJ2-7; 8 nucleotides agree with TRBD1. V shed 5 bases, J shed 2 bases, and the junction held 5 bases outside the gene matches. CDR3 length equals 14 residues. Germline V CDR1 and CDR2: MNHEY, SMNVEV (reference sequence). CDR3: CASSPWDRPYEQYF. The CDR3 DNA reads TGTGCCAGCAGTCCCTGGGACAGGCCCTACGAGCAGTACTTC.

This chain uses TRBV20-1 with TRBJ1-1, with 10 bases aligning to TRBD1. V gave up 7 bases and J gave up 3 bases; unmatched junction bases: 2. Germline CDR1 reads DFQATT; CDR2 reads SNEGSKA (reference sequence). CDR3 length: 12 residues. The CDR3 DNA sequence: TGCAGTGTTGGGACAGGGGACACTGAAGCTTTCTTT. This codes for CSVGTGDTEAFF.

This clonotype was seen a few times. The rearrangement links TRBV7-9 to TRBJ2-3; 7 bases are shared with TRBD2. Germline loops: CDR1 SEHNR, CDR2 FQNEAQ (reference sequence). CDR3 length: 16 amino acids. Trimming at V came to 6 bases and at J to 6 bases, leaving 15 bases not matched to a gene. This CDR3 is CASSTGLDPLVDTQYF. CDR3 nucleotide sequence: TGTGCCAGCAGTACCGGACTAGACCCTCTTGTGGATACGCAGTATTTT.

J is TRBJ1-5 and V is TRBV20-1; the D is unclear. The CDR3 runs to 12 residues. From germline, CDR1 is DFQATT and CDR2 SNEGSKA (reference sequence). The V end lost 0 bases, the J end lost 5 bases, and 5 bases lay between the germline ends. CDR3 loop: CSARDGDQPQHF. CDR3 in DNA: TGCAGTGCTAGAGACGGGGATCAGCCCCAGCATTTT.

This chain connects TRBV9 to TRBJ2-3, with unresolved D. The CDR3 spans 12 residues. Germline V gene sequence: CDR1 SGDLS, CDR2 YYNGEE. Trimming cost V 0 bases and J 6 bases, with 5 bases left between them. The CDR3 DNA reads as TGTGCCAGCAGCGTAGCAAGGGATACGCAGTATTTT. Translation gives CASSVARDTQYF. Supplemented by reference TRBV9 and TRBJ2-3, the full variable domain reads DSGVTQTPKHLITATGQRVTLRCSPRSGDLSVYWYQQSLDQGLQFLIQYYNGEERAKGNILERFSAQQFPDLHSELNLSSLELGDSALYFCASSVARDTQYFGPGTRLTVL.